This T cell receptor beta chain was observed in a study of quantifying T cell responses using KT2 cells. About the research overall: cDNA was made from DNase-treated RNA using alpha and beta constant primers. The second PCR ran as a qPCR until a predetermined fluorescence threshold was reached. Notes on the study in general: Input KT2 cell number predicted KT2 alpha and beta sequence counts linearly over several orders of magnitude.

The cDNA 3' end received a ligated oligonucleotide with a UMI. The first PCR ran three to four cycles with an equimolar RC1.1 and RC1.2 beta primer mix. In TCRdb, the UMI-ligation and nested PCR reads were re-called with MiXCR into one record per CDR3 protein. Among approximately 50,000 distinct CDR3 sequences listed, about 9.9% were seen once. This clonotype occurred many times. Its antigen is currently unknown. KT2, a clone with a known TCR, was spiked into unfractionated PBMC. The sequence was collected from a human donor. Input material: PBMCs spiked with cells of the T cell clone KT2.

CDR3 sequence: CSAQEEDFTGGYTF. The CDR3 DNA is TGCAGTGCGCAAGAGGAAGATTTTACTGGCGGCTACACCTTC. The V call is TRBV20-1, the J call TRBJ1-2; D uncertain. The CDR3 runs 14 residues. The V gene lost 6 bases and the J gene lost 8 bases, with 22 bases spanning the gap. The germline gives CDR1 DFQATT, CDR2 SNEGSKA (reference sequence).